One and the same sample provided the 17 T cell receptor beta chains below, sequenced in a study of T cell changes during pregnancy in multiple sclerosis. This table comes from immunoSEQ multiplex PCR, and its TCRdb copy is limited to in-frame clones, with some not included. The table has fewer than 130,000 clones, roughly nine tenths seen once. The material sequenced was peripheral blood, taken after pregnancy. The source is a female donor with multiple sclerosis, enrolled in a pregnancy study.

The J gene is TRBJ2-3, the V gene TRBV30, with TRBD2 identical over 9 bases. V shed 0 bases, J shed 5 bases, and the junction held 6 bases outside the gene matches. CDR3 size: 15 residues. Germline lookup yields CDR1 GTSNPN and CDR2 SVGIG (reference sequence). Here the CDR3 DNA reads TGTGCCTGGAGTGTACGCGGGGGGGCGGTAGATACGCAGTATTTT. Protein: CAWSVRGGAVDTQYF. The entire variable domain, with the rest obtained from reference TRBV30 and TRBJ2-3, is as follows: SQTIHQWPATLVQPVGSPLSLECTVEGTSNPNLYWYRQAAGRGLQLLFYSVGIGQISSEVPQNLSASRPQDRQFILSSKKLLLSDSGFYLCAWSVRGGAVDTQYFGPGTRLTVL.

V usage is TRBV5-1 and J usage is TRBJ2-2; D possibly corresponds to TRBD1 (6 bases). The CDR3 spans 15 residues. V was clipped by 4 bases and J by 5 bases, with 15 bases between them. Germline-derived CDR1 and CDR2 are SGHRS and YFSETQ. This chain's CDR3 is CASSPVQGRTGELFF. In DNA form, the CDR3 reads TGCGCCAGCAGCCCGGTGCAGGGGCGAACCGGGGAGCTGTTTTTT.

The chain carries TRBV18 and TRBJ2-5; 9 bases line up with TRBD1. J lost 2 bases, V lost 6 bases, and 4 bases had no gene match. The CDR3 extends over 14 amino acids. Germline CDR1 reads KGHSH; CDR2 reads LQKENI. The CDR3 here is CASSHGQGQETQYF. The CDR3 coding sequence is TGTGCCAGCTCCCACGGACAGGGGCAAGAGACCCAGTACTTC.

The rearrangement links TRBV15 to TRBJ2-5, with TRBD2 matching over 10 bases. The CDR3 totals 16 residues. Germline loops: CDR1 LNHNV, CDR2 YYDKDF (reference sequence). V gave up 1 base and J gave up 5 bases; unmatched junction bases: 7. CDR3 nucleotides: TGTGCCACCAGCAGAGCCGGAGCGGGGGGGCGGGAGACCCAGTACTTC. Translated: CATSRAGAGGRETQYF.

V gene TRBV30 combines with J gene TRBJ1-3; TRBD1 aligns across 8 bases. The CDR3 length is 14 residues. The V gene end was trimmed by 5 bases and the J gene end by 5 bases; junction bases not matched to a gene: 8. Looked up from germline, CDR1 is GTSNPN and CDR2 is SVGIG (reference sequence). The CDR3 DNA follows: TGTGCCTGGGAATCCGACAGGGGACGAAACACCATATATTTT. This encodes CAWESDRGRNTIYF.

The V and J genes are TRBV7-2 and TRBJ1-2; possible D gene TRBD1, 6 bases. CDR1 is SGHTA, CDR2 FQGNSA, per germline. This CDR3 is built from 14 residues. V shed 1 base and J shed 8 bases, with 14 bases lying between them. CDR3 residues: CASSLVRGGAGYTF. In DNA form, the CDR3 reads TGTGCCAGCAGCTTAGTGAGGGGGGGCGCGGGCTACACCTTC.

Worth noting for this clone: One end of the junction fails to match germline, which may point to a read error. The chain combines TRBV7-7 with TRBJ1-4; D is undetermined. CDR1 is SSHAT, CDR2 FNYEAQ, per germline (reference sequence). This CDR3 has 15 amino acids. CDR3 protein: CASSPGSRANEKLFF. The CDR3 coding sequence is TGTGCTAGCAGCCCCGGGTCGCGGGCTAATGAAAAACTGTTTTTT.

V usage is TRBV18 and J usage is TRBJ1-1, with D maybe TRBD1 (6 bases). V lost 4 bases and J 6 bases, leaving 12 bases between the germline ends. CDR3 size: 13 residues. Germline lookup yields CDR1 KGHSH and CDR2 LQKENI. The CDR3 region is CASSLDRFSEAFF. The CDR3 nucleotides read TGTGCCAGCTCACTCGACAGGTTTTCTGAAGCTTTCTTT.

The rearrangement joins TRBV6-6 to TRBJ1-4; 11 positions match TRBD1. Germline V gives CDR1 MNHNY, CDR2 SVGAGI (reference sequence). J lost 12 bases, V lost 5 bases, and 8 bases had no gene match. The length of the CDR3 is 14 residues. CDR3 DNA sequence: TGTGCCAGCAGTCCCCGGACAGGGGGCTCAGAACTGTTTTTT. Its translation is CASSPRTGGSELFF.

The chain has TRBV7-9 and TRBJ2-2; 8 nucleotides align to TRBD1. V trimming: 8 bases; J trimming: 1 base; junction bases outside the gene matches: 6. The CDR3 runs 15 residues. Germline V gives CDR1 SEHNR, CDR2 FQNEAQ (reference sequence). In nucleotides, the CDR3 is TGTGCCAGCTCCACCAGGGGGCAGAACACCGGGGAGCTGTTTTTT. This encodes CASSTRGQNTGELFF. Filled out from reference TRBV7-9 and TRBJ2-2, the complete variable domain reads DTGVSQNPRHKITKRGQNVTFRCDPISEHNRLYWYRQTLGQGPEFLTYFQNEAQLEKSRLLSDRFSAERPKGSFSTLEIQRTEQGDSAMYLCASSTRGQNTGELFFGEGSRLTVL.

This clone was picked up a small number of times. The V gene is TRBV25-1, the J gene TRBJ1-6; D not resolved. The CDR3 spans 13 residues. Trimming stripped 6 bases from V and 5 bases from J, with 8 bases between. Germline CDR1 MGHDK, CDR2 SYGVNS. The CDR3 spells CASRPGDNSPLHF. CDR3 sequence (DNA): TGTGCCAGCAGACCGGGTGATAATTCACCCCTCCACTTT.

In its sample, this clone was seen once. The chain uses TRBV20-1 and TRBJ2-7, with a possible D match to TRBD2 (5 bases). The CDR3 is 11 residues long. In germline, CDR1 is DFQATT, CDR2 SNEGSKA (reference sequence). With 7 bases removed from V and 1 base from J, the gap between germline ends came to 8 bases. CDR3 loop: CSVGGSYEQYF. CDR3 nucleotide sequence: TGCAGTGTGGGCGGGTCCTACGAGCAGTACTTC.

This chain joins TRBV6-1 and TRBJ2-7; D is possibly TRBD1 (5 bases). Trimming removed 0 bases from V and 5 bases from J, with 8 bases in between. The CDR3 runs to 13 residues. Per the germline V gene, CDR1 is MNHNS and CDR2 is SASEGT. The CDR3 sequence: CASSEARVHEQYF. CDR3 DNA sequence: TGTGCCAGCAGTGAAGCCAGGGTCCACGAGCAGTACTTC.

This chain uses TRBV7-6 with TRBJ2-3, with 7 bases aligning to TRBD2. Germline lookup yields CDR1 SGHVS and CDR2 FNYEAQ. The CDR3 is 14 amino acids. After removal of 4 bases from V and 3 bases from J, the junction contained 4 bases not matched to a gene. CDR3 nucleotide sequence: TGTGCCAGCAGCTCGGGACTATATACAGATACGCAGTATTTT. It translates to CASSSGLYTDTQYF. Complete variable domain (other parts from reference TRBV7-6 and TRBJ2-3): GAGVSQSPRYKVTKRGQDVALRCDPISGHVSLYWYRQALGQGPEFLTYFNYEAQQDKSGLPNDRFSAERPEGSISTLTIQRTEQRDSAMYRCASSSGLYTDTQYFGPGTRLTVL.

This rearrangement joins TRBV6-5 to TRBJ2-3; D remains unclear. The germline V gene has CDR1 MNHEY and CDR2 SVGAGI. This CDR3 contains 12 residues. V shed 5 bases and J shed 1 base, with 4 bases lying between them. The CDR3 protein is CASSLGTDTQYF. In nucleotides, the CDR3 is TGTGCCAGCAGTCTAGGCACAGATACGCAGTATTTT.

The CDR3 DNA reads TGTGCCAGCGCCCCCGCCCGCGGGGCCACCTACGAGCAGTACTTC. It encodes CASAPARGATYEQYF. The chain couples TRBV2 to TRBJ2-7, with a possible D match to TRBD2 (6 bases). Germline loops: CDR1 SNHLY, CDR2 FYNNEI. The CDR3 consists of 15 residues. The V and J ends lost 8 bases and 2 bases respectively, with 19 bases between them.

This clone was recorded many times. CDR3 residues: CASSFHEGGRYNEQFF. CDR3 in DNA: TGTGCCAGCAGCTTCCATGAGGGGGGGCGGTACAATGAGCAGTTCTTC. The chain links TRBV7-9 to TRBJ2-1, with a tentative D call TRBD2 (7 bases). The CDR3 is 16 amino acids. Germline CDR1 SEHNR, CDR2 FQNEAQ (reference sequence). V dropped 3 bases and J dropped 4 bases, with 16 bases sitting between them.